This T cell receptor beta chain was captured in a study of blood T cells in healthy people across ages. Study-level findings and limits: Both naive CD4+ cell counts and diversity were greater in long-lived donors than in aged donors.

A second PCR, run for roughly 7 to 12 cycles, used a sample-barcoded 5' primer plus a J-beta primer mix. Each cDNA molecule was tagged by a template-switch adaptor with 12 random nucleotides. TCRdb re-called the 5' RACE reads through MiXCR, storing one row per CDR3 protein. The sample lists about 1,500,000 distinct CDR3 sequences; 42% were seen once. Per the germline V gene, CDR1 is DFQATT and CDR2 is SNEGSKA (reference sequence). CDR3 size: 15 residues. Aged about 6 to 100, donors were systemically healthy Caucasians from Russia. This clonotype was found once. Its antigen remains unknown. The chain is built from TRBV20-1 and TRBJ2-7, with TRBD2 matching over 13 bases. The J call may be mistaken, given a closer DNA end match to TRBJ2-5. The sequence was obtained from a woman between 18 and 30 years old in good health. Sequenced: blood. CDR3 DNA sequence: TGCAGTGCTAGAGATCGGGGACTAGCGGGGGAGACCCAGTACTTC. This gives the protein CSARDRGLAGETQYF.